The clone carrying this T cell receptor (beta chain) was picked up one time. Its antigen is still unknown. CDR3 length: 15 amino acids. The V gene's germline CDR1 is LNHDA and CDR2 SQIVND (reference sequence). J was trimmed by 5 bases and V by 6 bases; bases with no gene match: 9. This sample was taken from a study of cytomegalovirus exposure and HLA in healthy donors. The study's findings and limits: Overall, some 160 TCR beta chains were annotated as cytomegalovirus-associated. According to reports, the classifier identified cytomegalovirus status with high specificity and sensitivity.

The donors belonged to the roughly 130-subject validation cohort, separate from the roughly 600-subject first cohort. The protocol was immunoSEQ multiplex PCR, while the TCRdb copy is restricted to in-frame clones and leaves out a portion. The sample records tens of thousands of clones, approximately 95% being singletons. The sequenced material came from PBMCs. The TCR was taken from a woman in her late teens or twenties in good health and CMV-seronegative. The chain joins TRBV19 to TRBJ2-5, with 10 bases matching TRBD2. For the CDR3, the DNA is TGTGCCAGTAGCCCGCCTAGCGGGAGATGGGAGACCCAGTACTTC. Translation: CASSPPSGRWETQYF. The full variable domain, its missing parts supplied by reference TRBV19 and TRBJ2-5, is DGGITQSPKYLFRKEGQNVTLSCEQNLNHDAMYWYRQDPGQGLRLIYYSQIVNDFQKGDIAEGYSVSREKKESFPLTVTSAQKNPTAFYLCASSPPSGRWETQYFGPGTRLLVL.